This T cell receptor (beta chain) was identified in a study of cytomegalovirus exposure and HLA in healthy donors. PCR employed 60 Vbeta and 13 Jbeta primers. Sequencing was performed with immunoSEQ multiplex PCR; in TCRdb, only in-frame clones are kept and a portion is missing. The data hold around 180,000 clones, with around 80% observed a single time. Germline V gives CDR1 SQVTM, CDR2 ANQGSEA. The CDR3 is 13 amino acids. V shed 6 bases, J shed 2 bases, and the junction held 4 bases outside the gene matches. The chain employs TRBV29-1 and TRBJ2-1; TRBD2 aligns across 7 bases. This sequence originates from a man younger than 40 in good health and CMV-seropositive. Sequencing input: PBMCs. The CDR3 is CSVRGTTYNEQFF. The CDR3 region has the DNA TGCAGCGTGAGAGGGACTACCTACAATGAGCAGTTCTTC.